The sequence of this TCR beta chain was determined in a study of T cell clonality in common variable immunodeficiency (dated by TCRdb to 2015 to 2017). What the work shows at the level of the full study, not this receptor alone: TCRbeta clonality was higher in CVID subjects than in healthy controls (t-test p = 0.018), and the increase was most characteristic of about a third of subjects. According to the authors, figuring out what caused the increased clonality in CVID would require sequencing the repertoires of T cell subpopulations. Although equal DNA input was used, an average of about 83,000 unique sequences per sample was obtained for controls, compared with some 30,000 for CVID samples. Fewer TCRbeta clones were shared among CVID subjects than among healthy controls (p < 0.0001). Correlations of repertoire features with clinical complications were constrained by heterogeneity among patients within the CVID cohort. Reportedly, TCRbeta sequences from CVID had fewer deletions and N-nucleotide insertions, and highly modified clones with 13 or more V deletions were absent from CVID.

Ten or more counts support this clone. The specificity of this receptor is unknown. From the germline J gene comes the end of the CDR3, since the read stops 3 residues before it. Most of the CVID patients and most of the healthy controls were of Caucasian heritage. From each donor, about 4.5 to 9 ml of heparinized peripheral whole blood was collected. Genomic DNA from adults with common variable immune deficiency (CVID) and from healthy adult controls was used for sequencing of TCRbeta CDR3 repertoires. The control group was made up of roughly 22 healthy adult volunteers (about 10 male and roughly 12 female) whose ages ranged from 23 to 66 years, with a mean age of around 30. To isolate peripheral blood mononuclear cells, diluted blood was subjected to density centrifugation over Hypaque 1077 or Ficoll-Paque. Genomic DNA was obtained from unsorted mononuclear cells through either Qiagen column purification or a centrifugation-based method.

CVID samples and control samples contributed equivalent amounts of genomic DNA as sequencing input. For every sample, a 60 bp segment covering the rearranged TCRbeta CDR3 region was amplified and then sequenced. The immunoSEQ assay, a bias-corrected multiplex PCR combined with high-throughput sequencing, was used for TCRbeta amplification. On the authors' methods: Each unique nucleotide sequence was treated as a clone and annotated with V, D and J genes, copy number and frequency. Sequences were labeled productive if in frame, and non-productive if out of frame or containing stop codons. As previously described, clonality was calculated on the basis of Shannon's entropy. The predicted amino acid sequences of productive clones were used to derive the mean CDR3 Kyte-Doolittle hydropathy. Scaled V gene usage was hierarchically clustered using Manhattan distance and complete linkage with the R hclust function. Sharing of clones by CDR3 amino acid sequence was evaluated through resampling of 12 repertoires per group over 100 rounds. The repertoires were screened for 70 published EBV-specific TCRbeta sequences and around 240 published CMV-specific TCRbeta sequences. After two CVID samples that produced fewer than 10,000 sequences were dropped from the analysis, some 41 CVID repertoires remained. In its TCRdb copy, this immuneACCESS table keeps in-frame sequences only and misses some clones. Where compared with another copy, unresolved V genes explain less than half of these, and the others have no known cause. D and trimming come from the DNA, and the V and J calls and clone size come from that table. In this sample, more than 35,000 clones appear, none counted once only. 0.68% of the sample comes from the top ten.

CDR1 and CDR2, per the germline V gene, are SGHVS and FQNEAQ. Relative to germline, V is missing 3 bases and J is missing 7 bases, with 15 bases of the junction outside any gene match. Measured from the cysteine to the phenylalanine, the CDR3 is 18 residues long. Shown are 45 bases from within the CDR3, in frame from base 1. Input material: peripheral blood mononuclear cells. The V and J segments used are TRBV7-8 and TRBJ2-1; TRBD2 fits 10 bases in the junction. This sequence was found in a person aged 18 to 69 in good health. The CDR3 bases that were read are TGTGCCAGCAGCTTGGTGCTAGCGGGAGTTAGGAGGCAGAATGAG. Translated, it reads CASSLVLAGVRRQNE. The CDR3 reads in full as CASSLVLAGVRRQNEQFF.